These T cell receptor beta chains were read from a single sample in a study of neurological immune-mediated disorders. Each CDR3 protein is one row after TCRdb ran MiXCR on the 5' RACE reads. The sample lists approximately 85,000 distinct CDR3 sequences, about 13% seen once, with around 5% in the top ten. The sample comprised PBMCs. These TCRs come from a female donor with HTLV-1-associated myelopathy (HAM/TSP). The CDR3 runs from the conserved cysteine through the conserved F or W. The D gene is left open where the match is weak. Clone size appears in some rows only: once, few, many, or a class for an expanded clone.

TRBJ2-7,-,TRBV7-9,-,CASSYTGPPEQYF,TGTGCCAGCAGCTACACAGGGCCTCCCGAGCAGTACTTC
TRBJ2-7,many,TRBV7-9,-,CASSSPPEGLYEQYF,TGTGCCAGCAGCTCTCCCCCAGAGGGTCTCTACGAGCAGTACTTC
TRBJ1-2,many,TRBV20-1,-,CSAGTPGGGGYTF,TGCAGTGCTGGCACCCCAGGTGGAGGTGGCTACACCTTC
TRBJ2-5,many,TRBV5-1,TRBD1,CASSFFGQEETQYF,TGCGCCAGCAGCTTCTTCGGACAGGAAGAGACCCAGTACTTC
TRBJ2-1,many,TRBV20-1,-,CSARRKGSSYNEQFF,TGCAGTGCTAGACGGAAGGGGAGCTCCTACAATGAGCAGTTCTTC
TRBJ2-7,many,TRBV3-1,-,CASRGTDEQYF,TGTGCCAGCAGAGGGACTGACGAGCAGTACTTC
TRBJ2-1,many,TRBV7-9,-,CASSPRGVNVDNEQFF,TGTGCCAGCAGCCCCCGAGGGGTCAATGTTGATAATGAGCAGTTCTTC
TRBJ2-2,many,TRBV9,-,CASSSTPAGATGELFF,TGTGCCAGCAGCTCGACACCCGCTGGGGCCACCGGGGAGCTGTTTTTT
TRBJ2-3,many,TRBV9,-,CASSFRTDTQYF,TGTGCCAGCAGCTTTCGCACAGATACGCAGTATTTT
TRBJ2-5,many,TRBV12-3/TRBV12-4,-,CASSPPRAEGETQYF,TGTGCCAGCAGCCCCCCCCGGGCCGAGGGGGAGACCCAGTACTTC
TRBJ2-2,many,TRBV20-1,-,CSARDGQRSNTGELFF,TGCAGTGCTAGAGATGGCCAGCGGTCGAACACCGGGGAGCTGTTTTTT
TRBJ2-1,many,TRBV7-9,-,CASSSPGSDEQFF,TGTGCCAGCAGCTCCCCAGGCAGCGATGAGCAGTTCTTC
TRBJ2-3,many,TRBV5-1,-,CASSFGGRMTDTQYF,TGCGCCAGCAGCTTTGGCGGACGTATGACAGATACGCAGTATTTT
TRBJ1-2,many,TRBV5-1,-,CASSLDGGYGYTF,TGCGCCAGCAGCCTTGACGGGGGCTATGGCTACACCTTC
TRBJ2-5,many,TRBV14,-,CASSQLSTEETQYF,TGTGCCAGCAGCCAACTGAGTACAGAAGAGACCCAGTACTTC
TRBJ2-7,-,TRBV5-1,-,CASYGIRSAYEQYF,TGTGCCAGCTACGGAATCAGGTCGGCTTACGAGCAGTACTTC
TRBJ1-2,many,TRBV6-1,-,CASNTGTTSGYTF,TGTGCCAGCAATACCGGGACTACCTCTGGCTACACCTTC
TRBJ2-2,many,TRBV5-1,-,CASSLWTGTNTGELFF,TGCGCCAGCAGCCTCTGGACGGGAACAAACACCGGGGAGCTGTTTTTT
TRBJ2-7,many,TRBV5-1,TRBD2,CASSSGSGGSYEQYF,TGCGCCAGCAGCTCTGGTAGCGGGGGCTCCTACGAGCAGTACTTC
TRBJ2-7,many,TRBV28,-,CAIAPGRSYEQYF,TGTGCCATCGCGCCCGGACGGTCCTACGAGCAGTACTTC